The entry below gives a single TCR beta chain sequence along with its context. The antigen remains unidentified. One entry per CDR3 protein, called by TCRdb with MiXCR from the 5' RACE reads. The table has 300,000 to 350,000 distinct CDR3 sequences, about 13% seen once; the top ten hold around a fifth. CDR3 length equals 16 residues. The V gene's germline CDR1 is LGHNA and CDR2 YSLEER. Trimming left V 3 bases short and J 4 bases short, with 18 bases between. The sample is drawn from a study of T-cell memory formation after mild COVID-19. Points from the study as a whole: Among clones peaking at day 37 in the second wave, SARS-CoV-2 specificity remained unconfirmed.

This TCR was recovered from a young man who had mild COVID-19 (a few samples of this study predate the infection). Cell type and time point are not known. V and J are TRBV4-3 and TRBJ1-1; possibly TRBD1 for D (6 bases). The sample was PBMCs or a T cell subset sorted from them (not recorded which). CDR3: CASSHQLGVGGTEAFF. CDR3 coding DNA: TGCGCCAGCAGCCATCAACTGGGGGTAGGGGGCACTGAAGCTTTCTTT.